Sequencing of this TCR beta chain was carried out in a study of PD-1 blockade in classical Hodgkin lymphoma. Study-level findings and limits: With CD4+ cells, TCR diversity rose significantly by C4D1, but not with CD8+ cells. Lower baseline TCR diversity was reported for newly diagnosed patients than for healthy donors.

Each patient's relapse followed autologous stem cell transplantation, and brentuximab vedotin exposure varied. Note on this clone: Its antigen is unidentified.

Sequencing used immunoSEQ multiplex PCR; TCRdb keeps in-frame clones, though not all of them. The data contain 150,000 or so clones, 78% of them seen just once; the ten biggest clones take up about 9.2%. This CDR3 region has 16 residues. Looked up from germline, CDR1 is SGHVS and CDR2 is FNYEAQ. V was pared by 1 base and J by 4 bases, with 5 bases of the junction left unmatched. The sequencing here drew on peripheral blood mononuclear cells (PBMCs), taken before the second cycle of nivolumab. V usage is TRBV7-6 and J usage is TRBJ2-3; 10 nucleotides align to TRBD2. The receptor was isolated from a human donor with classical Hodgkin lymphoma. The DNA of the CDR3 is TGTGCCAGCAGCTTAGGTAGCGGGAGGTCGGCAGATACGCAGTATTTT. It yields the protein CASSLGSGRSADTQYF.